This T cell receptor (beta chain) was identified during a study of blood T cell repertoires in COVID-19. Looking at the study overall: Samples representing acute and convalescent COVID-19 were sourced from the United States, Italy and Spain. PBMCs, B-cell-depleted T cells, or T cells were the source of the cDNA or gDNA that made up the material.

Original handling: Amplified reference gene primers provided the basis for estimating nucleated cell counts. Libraries were prepared by immunoSEQ multiplex PCR; TCRdb keeps only in-frame clonotypes and omits some of them. V, J and clone size are taken as reported in that table, and D and trimming were inferred from the DNA itself. Here the sample spans approximately 39,000 clones, around 96% being singletons. There are 14 residues in the CDR3. The ends lost 6 bases at V and 4 bases at J; junction bases unmatched: 8. CDR1 is SNHLY, CDR2 FYNNEI, per germline. This TCR was sampled from a human donor with active COVID-19. The donor label of this sample is uncertain. Sequenced: peripheral blood. The chain links TRBV2 to TRBJ2-5, with 7 nucleotides matching TRBD1. CDR3 sequence: CASSLTGFGETQYF. The CDR3 DNA reads TGTGCCAGCAGCCTGACAGGGTTCGGAGAGACCCAGTACTTC.